The 25 T cell receptor beta chains below were found in one sample sequenced in a study of regulatory and conventional T cells in RAG deficiency. Blood CD4+ CD25-low CD127-high conventional T cells supplied the genomic DNA template. The data were produced by immunoSEQ multiplex PCR, yet TCRdb's version contains in-frame clones alone and is incomplete. The table has approximately 48,000 clones, about nine tenths seen once; the top ten hold 0.51%. These data also formed part of another study, on regulatory T cells. From that paper: Amplification used 52 TRBV primers and 13 TRBJ primers.

The sequencing sample was made of CD4+ effector T cells sorted from blood. The receptor source for this set is a human donor in good health.

The rearrangement links TRBV7-3 to TRBJ2-3; TRBD1 is a possible D gene (6 bases). V shed 5 bases and J shed 6 bases, with 12 bases lying between them. The germline V gene encodes CDR1 SGHTA and CDR2 FQGTGA. CDR3 length: 13 residues. The CDR3 region is CASSDGTKDTQYF. The CDR3, as DNA: TGTGCCAGCAGCGACGGGACAAAGGATACGCAGTATTTT.

The chain links TRBV28 to TRBJ1-1; no definite D call. Trimming stripped 2 bases from V and 4 bases from J, with 8 bases between. CDR1 and CDR2 from the germline V gene are MDHEN and SYDVKM. This CDR3 has 13 residues. Here the CDR3 reads CASSLQMSTEAFF. For the CDR3, the DNA is TGTGCCAGCAGTTTACAAATGAGCACTGAAGCTTTCTTT.

J is TRBJ1-6 and V is TRBV6-6; D perhaps matches TRBD1 (5 bases). Looked up from germline, CDR1 is MNHNY and CDR2 is SVGAGI (reference sequence). V shed 2 bases and J shed 6 bases, with 8 bases lying between them. The length of the CDR3 is 14 residues. The DNA for the CDR3 is TGTGCCAGCAGTTACAGGGACGGTAATTCACCCCTCCACTTT. It encodes CASSYRDGNSPLHF.

The CDR3: CASGLVQGQASEQYF. The CDR3 nucleotides read TGTGCTAGTGGTTTGGTACAAGGACAGGCGAGCGAGCAGTACTTC. The chain carries TRBV12-5 and TRBJ2-7; 7 bases match TRBD1. The V segment lost 0 bases and the J segment 6 bases; nucleotides outside the gene matches: 8. Germline CDR1 reads LGHNT; CDR2 reads FRNRAP. The CDR3 covers 15 residues.

The chain links TRBV25-1 to TRBJ1-4, with D possibly TRBD1 on 6 matching bases. Germline V gives CDR1 MGHDK, CDR2 SYGVNS. This CDR3 comprises 14 residues. V gave up 8 bases and J gave up 5 bases, with 15 bases separating them. The CDR3 here is CASHPRGANEKLFF. CDR3 nucleotides: TGTGCCAGCCACCCGAGGGGGGCGAATGAAAAACTGTTTTTT.

The chain employs TRBV30 and TRBJ1-1; D gene ambiguous. This CDR3 is built from 13 residues. The germline V gene encodes CDR1 GTSNPN and CDR2 SVGIG (reference sequence). The V end lost 3 bases, the J end lost 4 bases, and 12 bases lay between the germline ends. In DNA, the CDR3 is TGTGCCTGGAGCAGCATTTGGGGCACTGAAGCTTTCTTT. This encodes CAWSSIWGTEAFF.

This clone was counted between two and nine times. The chain combines TRBV2 with TRBJ1-5, with TRBD1 identical over 9 bases. The germline V gene encodes CDR1 SNHLY and CDR2 FYNNEI. The CDR3 loop spans 12 amino acids. J was trimmed by 6 bases and V by 9 bases; bases with no gene match: 3. Here the CDR3 DNA reads TGTGCCAGTCGACAGGGGGGTCAGCCCCAGCATTTT. Amino acid sequence: CASRQGGQPQHF.

This rearrangement joins TRBV28 to TRBJ2-6; D is undetermined. The CDR3 is 15 amino acids. Germline V gives CDR1 MDHEN, CDR2 SYDVKM. With 5 bases removed from V and 0 bases from J, the gap between germline ends came to 8 bases. CDR3 DNA sequence: TGTGCCAGCAGTATCTGGAACTCTGGGGCCAACGTCCTGACTTTC. Translated, it gives CASSIWNSGANVLTF.

V usage is TRBV2 and J usage is TRBJ1-2, with TRBD1 matching 8 bases. Germline assignment: CDR1 SNHLY and CDR2 FYNNEI. This CDR3 spans 13 amino acids. J was trimmed by 7 bases and V by 6 bases; bases with no gene match: 7. The CDR3, as DNA: TGTGCCAGCAGCCTAGGACAGGGCCCTGGCTACACCTTC. Amino acid sequence: CASSLGQGPGYTF.

The chain links TRBV9 to TRBJ1-4; unclear D gene. Germline CDR1 SGDLS, CDR2 YYNGEE. This CDR3 comprises 15 residues. V was cut by 0 bases and J by 1 base, with 7 bases left in between. The CDR3 region has the DNA TGTGCCAGCAGCGTAGCCTGGGGAACTAATGAAAAACTGTTTTTT. Protein: CASSVAWGTNEKLFF.

This clone showed up just a few times. CDR3 sequence (DNA): TGTGCCAGTAGTGCCCAAAACAGGGACCGCTCTGGAAACACCATATATTTT. This encodes CASSAQNRDRSGNTIYF. The chain carries TRBV19 and TRBJ1-3; tentatively, D is TRBD1 (6 bases). The V gene lost 5 bases and the J gene lost 0 bases, with 17 bases spanning the gap. The germline V gene encodes CDR1 LNHDA and CDR2 SQIVND (reference sequence). The CDR3 is 17 amino acids. Together with reference TRBV19 and TRBJ1-3, the CDR3 gives the full variable domain: DGGITQSPKYLFRKEGQNVTLSCEQNLNHDAMYWYRQDPGQGLRLIYYSQIVNDFQKGDIAEGYSVSREKKESFPLTVTSAQKNPTAFYLCASSAQNRDRSGNTIYFGEGSWLTVV.

CDR3 loop: CASSFTTGTGGLNTEAFF. The DNA for the CDR3 is TGCGCCAGCAGCTTCACAACCGGGACAGGGGGCCTGAACACTGAAGCTTTCTTT. The chain links TRBV5-1 to TRBJ1-1; 12 nucleotides align to TRBD1. Germline trimming cut 2 bases from V and 0 bases from J; bases unmatched to any gene: 8. Germline V gene data show CDR1 as SGHRS and CDR2 as YFSETQ. This CDR3 spans 18 amino acids.

The chain couples TRBV5-1 to TRBJ2-4; no reliable D call. Deletions cut 10 bases from V and 0 bases from J, with 8 bases between. Germline V CDR1 and CDR2: SGHRS, YFSETQ. This CDR3 is 12 amino acids long. CDR3 region: CARTLAKNIQYF. CDR3 nucleotides: TGCGCCCGAACACTAGCCAAAAACATTCAGTACTTC. The complete variable domain, with remaining parts taken from reference TRBV5-1 and TRBJ2-4, reads KAGVTQTPRYLIKTRGQQVTLSCSPISGHRSVSWYQQTPGQGLQFLFEYFSETQRNKGNFPGRFSGRQFSNSRSEMNVSTLELGDSALYLCARTLAKNIQYFGAGTRLSVL.

The chain recombines TRBV5-6 with TRBJ1-2; no definite D call. There are 12 residues in the CDR3. V was clipped by 0 bases and J by 6 bases, with 6 bases between them. CDR1 is SGHDT, CDR2 YYEEEE, per germline. The CDR3 nucleotides are TGTGCCAGCAGCTTGGGGCTCAATGGCTACACCTTC. Translated: CASSLGLNGYTF.

J is TRBJ1-1 and V is TRBV14; 10 bases map to TRBD1. The CDR3 loop spans 16 amino acids. Germline loops: CDR1 SGHDN, CDR2 FVKESK. V dropped 3 bases and J dropped 1; count of bases not matched to a gene: 5. The CDR3 reads CASSQDRGMWNTEAFF. The DNA for the CDR3 is TGTGCCAGCAGCCAGGACAGGGGGATGTGGAACACTGAAGCTTTCTTT.

The chain is built from TRBV5-1 and TRBJ2-7, with D unresolved. CDR1 and CDR2 from the germline V gene are SGHRS and YFSETQ. The V gene lost 2 bases and the J gene lost 4 bases, with 10 bases spanning the gap. The CDR3 runs to 13 residues. As DNA, the CDR3 is TGCGCCAGCAGCTTTGAGTCCAAGTACGAGCAGTACTTC. The encoded protein is CASSFESKYEQYF.

The chain has TRBV11-1 and TRBJ2-1; no clear D gene. Deletions cut 5 bases from V and 0 bases from J, with 14 bases between. The CDR3 is 16 amino acids. Germline CDR1 SGHAT, CDR2 FQDESV (reference sequence). CDR3 region: CASSPPTEPSYNEQFF. The DNA for the CDR3 is TGTGCCAGCAGCCCTCCAACAGAACCCTCCTACAATGAGCAGTTCTTC.

The sample holds one count of this clone. V usage is TRBV6-1 and J usage is TRBJ2-7, with D uncertain. The ends were cut back, 1 base at V and 2 bases at J, with 12 bases in the middle. Germline V CDR1 and CDR2: MNHNS, SASEGT. This CDR3 comprises 15 residues. Here the CDR3 DNA reads TGTGCCAGCAGTGAAGGGTCCGAGGTCCCCTACGAGCAGTACTTC. Translating gives CASSEGSEVPYEQYF.

V usage is TRBV6-5 and J usage is TRBJ1-1, with D perhaps matching TRBD1 (6 bases). Germline V gene data show CDR1 as MNHEY and CDR2 as SVGAGI. The CDR3 is 13 amino acids. V was clipped by 6 bases and J by 3 bases, with 11 bases between them. The CDR3 loop is CASSTTGYTEAFF. In nucleotides, the CDR3 is TGTGCCAGCAGCACTACAGGGTACACTGAAGCTTTCTTT.

This chain connects TRBV11-3 to TRBJ2-2; 7 bases align to TRBD1. Trimming removed 1 base from V and 6 bases from J; junction bases left unmatched: 8. CDR3 length: 16 amino acids. CDR1 is SGHNT, CDR2 YENEEA, per germline. CDR3 coding DNA: TGTGCCAGCAGCTTAGGGGAGTGGACAGGTGCCGGGGAGCTGTTTTTT. It codes for CASSLGEWTGAGELFF.

As for this clone: The junction departs from germline at one end; a sequencing error may be responsible. J is TRBJ1-3 and V is TRBV11-2; tentatively, D is TRBD1 (5 bases). CDR1 is SGHAT and CDR2 is FQNNGV in the germline V gene. The CDR3 contains 14 residues. The CDR3 DNA sequence: TGTGTCAGCAGCGAAGCCGGGACCAGAAACACCATATATTTT. It translates to CVSSEAGTRNTIYF.

This rearrangement joins TRBV5-1 to TRBJ2-1; the match to TRBD1 covers 12 bases. This CDR3 is built from 16 residues. Unmatched junction bases numbered 8, after V lost 4 bases and J lost 6 bases. Germline V gene sequence: CDR1 SGHRS, CDR2 YFSETQ. CDR3 loop: CASSPQGQGAFNEQFF. CDR3 sequence (DNA): TGCGCCAGCAGCCCCCAGGGACAGGGGGCGTTCAATGAGCAGTTCTTC.

V and J are TRBV9 and TRBJ1-4, with D possibly matching TRBD1 (5 bases). Germline CDR1 reads SGDLS; CDR2 reads YYNGEE. The V and J ends lost 7 bases and 3 bases respectively, with 13 bases between them. This CDR3 spans 14 amino acids. The CDR3 is CASSGLGPNEKLFF. The CDR3 DNA sequence: TGTGCCAGCTCCGGGCTGGGACCTAATGAAAAACTGTTTTTT.

The V and J genes are TRBV6-1 and TRBJ1-5, with a tentative D call TRBD1 (5 bases). The V gene's germline CDR1 is MNHNS and CDR2 SASEGT. Deletions cut 2 bases from V and 5 bases from J, with 19 bases between. The CDR3 length is 17 residues. The CDR3 DNA reads TGTGCCAGCAGTGAAACCCCGGGGACGGGCTCCGATCAGCCCCAGCATTTT. Its translation: CASSETPGTGSDQPQHF.

The chain combines TRBV18 with TRBJ2-2; weak D call: TRBD2 (5 bases). Germline CDR1 is KGHSH and CDR2 is LQKENI. V was cut by 2 bases and J by 7 bases, with 8 bases left in between. CDR3 length equals 13 residues. Here the CDR3 DNA reads TGTGCCAGCTCACCAGTGAGGGACGGGGAGCTGTTTTTT. This gives the protein CASSPVRDGELFF.